This T cell receptor beta chain derives from a study of blood T cell repertoires in COVID-19. About the study: The United States, Italy and Spain were the sources of the acute and convalescent COVID-19 samples. Sources were T cells, B-cell-depleted T cells, or PBMCs; the material itself was cDNA or gDNA.

Authors' methods: Amplification of reference gene primers was used by the study to estimate nucleated cell counts. Clones were sequenced by immunoSEQ multiplex PCR, and TCRdb holds only the in-frame ones, with some missing. The V and J calls and clone size come from that table; D and trimming were worked out from the DNA. The sample shows 250,000 to 300,000 clones, approximately 90% of them seen only once. A few counts support this clone. One Seattle source followed patients from active infection through their disease course. This clonotype was sampled from a woman under 40 with COVID-19, enrolled during active disease. The sample comprised peripheral blood.

CDR3 nucleotides: TGTGCCAGTAGTATCACCGCGGGACAGGCCTACGAGCAGTACTTC. Encoded protein: CASSITAGQAYEQYF. V usage is TRBV19 and J usage is TRBJ2-7; 8 bases map to TRBD1. The germline gives CDR1 LNHDA, CDR2 SQIVND (reference sequence). This CDR3 contains 15 residues. V trimming: 3 bases; J trimming: 2 bases; junction bases outside the gene matches: 6.